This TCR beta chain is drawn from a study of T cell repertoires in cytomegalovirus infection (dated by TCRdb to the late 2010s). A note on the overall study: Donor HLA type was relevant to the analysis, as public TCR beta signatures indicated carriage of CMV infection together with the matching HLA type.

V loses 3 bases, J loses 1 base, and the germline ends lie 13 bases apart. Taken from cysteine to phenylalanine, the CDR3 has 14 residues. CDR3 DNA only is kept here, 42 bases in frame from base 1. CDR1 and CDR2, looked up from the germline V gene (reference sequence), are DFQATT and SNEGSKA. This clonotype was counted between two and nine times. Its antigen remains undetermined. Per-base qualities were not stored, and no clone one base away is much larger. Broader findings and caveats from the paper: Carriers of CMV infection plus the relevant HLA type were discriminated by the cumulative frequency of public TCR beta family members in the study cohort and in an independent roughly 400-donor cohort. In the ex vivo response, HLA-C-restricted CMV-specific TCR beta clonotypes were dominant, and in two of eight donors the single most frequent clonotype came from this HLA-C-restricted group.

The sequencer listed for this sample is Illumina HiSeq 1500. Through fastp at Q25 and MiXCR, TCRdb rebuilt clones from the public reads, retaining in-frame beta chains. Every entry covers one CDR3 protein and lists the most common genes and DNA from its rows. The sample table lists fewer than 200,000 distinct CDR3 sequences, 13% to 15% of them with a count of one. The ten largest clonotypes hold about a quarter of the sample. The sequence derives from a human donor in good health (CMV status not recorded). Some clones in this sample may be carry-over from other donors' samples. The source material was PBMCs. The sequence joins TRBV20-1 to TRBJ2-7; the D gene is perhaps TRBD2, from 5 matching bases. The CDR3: CSASRPTGSYEQYF. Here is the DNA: TGCAGTGCTAGCCGTCCGACGGGGTCCTACGAGCAGTACTTC.